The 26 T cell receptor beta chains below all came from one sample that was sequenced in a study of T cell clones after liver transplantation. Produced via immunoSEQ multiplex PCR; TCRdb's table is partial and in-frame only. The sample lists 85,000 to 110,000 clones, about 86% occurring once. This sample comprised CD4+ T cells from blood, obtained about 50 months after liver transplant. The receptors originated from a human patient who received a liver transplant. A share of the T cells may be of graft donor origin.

CDR3 coding DNA: TGTGCCAGCAGATCCCCAGGGGGCCAAGGGACTGAAGCTTTCTTT. Encoded protein: CASRSPGGQGTEAFF. V is TRBV28 and J is TRBJ1-1; 8 bases match TRBD1. This CDR3 comprises 15 residues. Germline V CDR1 and CDR2: MDHEN, SYDVKM. Trimming cost V 6 bases and J 5 bases; bases outside gene matches: 11.

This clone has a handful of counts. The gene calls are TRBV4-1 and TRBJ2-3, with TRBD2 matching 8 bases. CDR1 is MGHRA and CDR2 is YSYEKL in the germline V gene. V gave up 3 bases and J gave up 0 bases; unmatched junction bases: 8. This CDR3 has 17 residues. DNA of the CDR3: TGCGCCAGCAGCCAGCCAGTGCGGGGGGTAAGCACAGATACGCAGTATTTT. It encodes CASSQPVRGVSTDTQYF.

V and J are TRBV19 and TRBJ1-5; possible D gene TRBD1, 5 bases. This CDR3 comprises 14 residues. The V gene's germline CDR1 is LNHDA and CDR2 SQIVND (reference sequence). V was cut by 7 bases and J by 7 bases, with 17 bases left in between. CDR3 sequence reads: CASTATGPGQPQHF. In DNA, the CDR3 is TGTGCCAGTACAGCCACAGGCCCCGGGCAGCCCCAGCATTTT.

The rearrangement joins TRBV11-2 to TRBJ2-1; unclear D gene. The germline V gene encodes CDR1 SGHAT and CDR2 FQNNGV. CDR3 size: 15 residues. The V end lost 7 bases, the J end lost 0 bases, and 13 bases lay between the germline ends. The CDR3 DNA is TGTGCCAGCAAACAACCCGGGCACTCCTACAATGAGCAGTTCTTC. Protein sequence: CASKQPGHSYNEQFF.

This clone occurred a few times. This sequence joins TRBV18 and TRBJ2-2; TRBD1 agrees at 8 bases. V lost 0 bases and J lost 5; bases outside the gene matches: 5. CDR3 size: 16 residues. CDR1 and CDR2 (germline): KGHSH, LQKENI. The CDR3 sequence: CASSPPGRGQTGELFF. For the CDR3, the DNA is TGTGCCAGCTCACCACCGGGCAGGGGGCAAACCGGGGAGCTGTTTTTT. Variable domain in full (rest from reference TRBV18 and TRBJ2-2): NAGVMQNPRHLVRRRGQEARLRCSPMKGHSHVYWYRQLPEEGLKFMVYLQKENIIDESGMPKERFSAEFPKEGPSILRIQQVVRGDSAAYFCASSPPGRGQTGELFFGEGSRLTVL.

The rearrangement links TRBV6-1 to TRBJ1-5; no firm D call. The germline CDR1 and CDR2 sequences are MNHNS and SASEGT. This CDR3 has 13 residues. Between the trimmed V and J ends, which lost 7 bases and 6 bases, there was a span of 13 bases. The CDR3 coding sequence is TGTGCCAGCATAGGAGCTCTGAGTCAGCCCCAGCATTTT. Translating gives CASIGALSQPQHF.

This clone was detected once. CDR3 bases: TGTGCCAGCAGGGGCAGGGAAAACACCGGGGAGCTGTTTTTT. It is translated as CASRGRENTGELFF. The chain has TRBV5-4 and TRBJ2-2; tentatively, D is TRBD1 (5 bases). The germline CDR1 and CDR2 sequences are SGHNT and YYREEE (reference sequence). The CDR3 sequence is 14 residues long. The germline V and J ends were trimmed by 5 bases and 2 bases, with 10 bases remaining between them. Supplemented by reference TRBV5-4 and TRBJ2-2, the full variable domain reads ETGVTQSPTHLIKTRGQQVTLRCSSQSGHNTVSWYQQALGQGPQFIFQYYREEENGRGNFPPRFSGLQFPNYSSELNVNALELDDSALYLCASRGRENTGELFFGEGSRLTVL.

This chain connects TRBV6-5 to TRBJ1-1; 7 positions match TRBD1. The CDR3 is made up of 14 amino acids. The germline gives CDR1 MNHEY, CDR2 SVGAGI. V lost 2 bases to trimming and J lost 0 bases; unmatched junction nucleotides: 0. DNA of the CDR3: TGTGCCAGCAGTTACGGGACAGTGAACACTGAAGCTTTCTTT. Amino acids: CASSYGTVNTEAFF.

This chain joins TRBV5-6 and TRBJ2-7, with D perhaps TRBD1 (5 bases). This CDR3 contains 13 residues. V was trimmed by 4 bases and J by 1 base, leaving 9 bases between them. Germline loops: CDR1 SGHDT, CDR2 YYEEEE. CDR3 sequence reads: CASSQSGSYEQYF. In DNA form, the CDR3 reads TGTGCCAGCAGCCAGTCAGGGTCCTACGAGCAGTACTTC.

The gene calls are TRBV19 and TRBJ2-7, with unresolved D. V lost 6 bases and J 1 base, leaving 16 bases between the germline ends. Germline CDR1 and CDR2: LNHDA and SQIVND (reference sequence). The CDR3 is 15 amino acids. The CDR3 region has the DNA TGTGCCAGTAGGTCGGGTTTCGGCCCTTCCTACGAGCAGTACTTC. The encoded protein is CASRSGFGPSYEQYF.

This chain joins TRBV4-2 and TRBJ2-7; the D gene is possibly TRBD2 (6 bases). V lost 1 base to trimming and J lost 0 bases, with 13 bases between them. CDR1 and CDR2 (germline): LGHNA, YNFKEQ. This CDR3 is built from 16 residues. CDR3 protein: CASSQAVSDYSYEQYF. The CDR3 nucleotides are TGTGCCAGCAGCCAAGCCGTTTCGGACTACTCCTACGAGCAGTACTTC.

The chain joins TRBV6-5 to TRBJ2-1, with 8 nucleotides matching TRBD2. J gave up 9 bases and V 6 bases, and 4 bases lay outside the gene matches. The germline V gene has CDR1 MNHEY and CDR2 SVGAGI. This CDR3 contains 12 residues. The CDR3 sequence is CASSRSGIEQFF. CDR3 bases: TGTGCCAGCAGCCGTAGCGGGATTGAGCAGTTCTTC.

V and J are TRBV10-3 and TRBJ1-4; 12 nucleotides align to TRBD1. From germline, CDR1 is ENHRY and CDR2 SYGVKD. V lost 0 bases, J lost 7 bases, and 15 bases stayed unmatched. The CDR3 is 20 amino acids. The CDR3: CAISESAVGTGGSFGEKLFF. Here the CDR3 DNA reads TGTGCCATCAGTGAGTCCGCCGTCGGGACAGGGGGCAGCTTCGGTGAAAAACTGTTTTTT.

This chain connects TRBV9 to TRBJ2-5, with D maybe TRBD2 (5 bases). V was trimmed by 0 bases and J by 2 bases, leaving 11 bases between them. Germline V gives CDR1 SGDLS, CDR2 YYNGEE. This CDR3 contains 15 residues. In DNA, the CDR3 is TGTGCCAGCAGCGTAGTAGCGTCTAAGCAAGAGACCCAGTACTTC. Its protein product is CASSVVASKQETQYF.

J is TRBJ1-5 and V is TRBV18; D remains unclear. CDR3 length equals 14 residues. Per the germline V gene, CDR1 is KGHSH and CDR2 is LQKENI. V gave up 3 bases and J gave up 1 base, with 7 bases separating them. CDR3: CASSPSSSNQPQHF. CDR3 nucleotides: TGTGCCAGCTCACCGAGTTCAAGCAATCAGCCCCAGCATTTT.

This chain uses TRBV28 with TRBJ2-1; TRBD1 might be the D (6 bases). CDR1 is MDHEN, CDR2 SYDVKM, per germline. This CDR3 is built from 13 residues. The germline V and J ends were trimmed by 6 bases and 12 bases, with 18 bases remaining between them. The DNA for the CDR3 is TGTGCCAGCAGCCCTTCTCAGGGGTTAGTGCAGTTCTTC. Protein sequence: CASSPSQGLVQFF. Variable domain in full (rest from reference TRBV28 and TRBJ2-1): DVKVTQSSRYLVKRTGEKVFLECVQDMDHENMFWYRQDPGLGLRLIYFSYDVKMKEKGDIPEGYSVSREKKERFSLILESASTNQTSMYLCASSPSQGLVQFFGPGTRLTVL.

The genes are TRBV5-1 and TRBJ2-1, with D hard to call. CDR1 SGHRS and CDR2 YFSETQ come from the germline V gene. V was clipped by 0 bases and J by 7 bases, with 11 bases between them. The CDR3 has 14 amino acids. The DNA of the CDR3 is TGCGCCAGCAGCTTGGCCGGTCGGGCAAATGAGCAGTTCTTC. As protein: CASSLAGRANEQFF. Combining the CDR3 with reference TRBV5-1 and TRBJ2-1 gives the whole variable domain KAGVTQTPRYLIKTRGQQVTLSCSPISGHRSVSWYQQTPGQGLQFLFEYFSETQRNKGNFPGRFSGRQFSNSRSEMNVSTLELGDSALYLCASSLAGRANEQFFGPGTRLTVL.

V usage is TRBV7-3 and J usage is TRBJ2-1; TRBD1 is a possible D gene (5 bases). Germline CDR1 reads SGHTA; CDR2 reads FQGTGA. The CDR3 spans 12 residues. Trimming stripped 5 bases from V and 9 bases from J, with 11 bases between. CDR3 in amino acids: CASSLQGGEQFF. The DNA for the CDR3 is TGTGCCAGCAGCCTGCAGGGTGGTGAGCAGTTCTTC.

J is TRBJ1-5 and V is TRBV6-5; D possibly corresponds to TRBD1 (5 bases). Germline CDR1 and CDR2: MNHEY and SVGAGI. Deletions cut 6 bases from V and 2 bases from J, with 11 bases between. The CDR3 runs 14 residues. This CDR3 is CASRNGGGNQPQHF. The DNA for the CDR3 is TGTGCCAGCAGGAACGGGGGGGGCAATCAGCCCCAGCATTTT.

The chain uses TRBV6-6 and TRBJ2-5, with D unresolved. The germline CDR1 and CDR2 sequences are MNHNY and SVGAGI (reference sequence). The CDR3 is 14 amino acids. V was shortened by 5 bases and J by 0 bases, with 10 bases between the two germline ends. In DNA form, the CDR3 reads TGTGCCAGCAGTCCGGGTGGCTACCAAGAGACCCAGTACTTC. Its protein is CASSPGGYQETQYF.

CDR3 loop: CAAGTGDSGNQPQHF. DNA of the CDR3: TGTGCCGCCGGGACAGGGGATAGTGGCAATCAGCCCCAGCATTTT. The rearrangement links TRBV10-3 to TRBJ1-5, with TRBD1 matching 10 bases. The germline gives CDR1 ENHRY, CDR2 SYGVKD. CDR3 length: 15 residues. V gave up 11 bases and J gave up 2 bases; unmatched junction bases: 9.

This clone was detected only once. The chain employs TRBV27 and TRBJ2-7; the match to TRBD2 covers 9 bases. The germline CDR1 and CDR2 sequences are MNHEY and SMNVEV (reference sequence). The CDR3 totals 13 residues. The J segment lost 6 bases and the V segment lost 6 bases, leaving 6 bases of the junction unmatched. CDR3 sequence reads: CASRGLARPEQYF. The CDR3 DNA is TGTGCCAGCAGAGGACTAGCGCGGCCCGAGCAGTACTTC.

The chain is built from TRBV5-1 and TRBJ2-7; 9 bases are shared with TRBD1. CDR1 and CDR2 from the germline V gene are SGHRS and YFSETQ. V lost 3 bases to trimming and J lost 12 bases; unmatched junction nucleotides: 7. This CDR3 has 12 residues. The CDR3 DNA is TGCGCCAGCAGCTCCCCACAGGGGGCAAGGTACTTC. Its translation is CASSSPQGARYF.

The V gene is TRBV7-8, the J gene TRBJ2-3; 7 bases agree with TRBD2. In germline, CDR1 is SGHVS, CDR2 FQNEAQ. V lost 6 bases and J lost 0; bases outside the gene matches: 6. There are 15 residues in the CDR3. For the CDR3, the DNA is TGTGCCAGCAGTCCTAGCGGTCCTAGCACAGATACGCAGTATTTT. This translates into CASSPSGPSTDTQYF.

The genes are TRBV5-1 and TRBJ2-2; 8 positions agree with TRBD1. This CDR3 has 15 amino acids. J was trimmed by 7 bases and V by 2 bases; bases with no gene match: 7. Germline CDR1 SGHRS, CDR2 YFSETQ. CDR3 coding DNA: TGCGCCAGCAGCTTTAAGGACAGGGTTCTCGGGGAGCTGTTTTTT. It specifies CASSFKDRVLGELFF.

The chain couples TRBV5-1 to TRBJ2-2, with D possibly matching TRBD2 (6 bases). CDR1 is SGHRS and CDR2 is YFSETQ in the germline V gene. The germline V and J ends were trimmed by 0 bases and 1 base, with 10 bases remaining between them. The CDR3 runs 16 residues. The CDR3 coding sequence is TGCGCCAGCAGCTTGGTTGCCGGGAGGAACACCGGGGAGCTGTTTTTT. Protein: CASSLVAGRNTGELFF.